This T cell receptor (beta chain) was identified during a study of T cells in narcolepsy. Unmatched junction bases numbered 11, after V lost 1 base and J lost 7 bases. The CDR3 spans 16 residues. Germline V gene lookup returns CDR1 SEHNR and CDR2 FQNEAQ (reference sequence). Using immunoSEQ multiplex PCR, the repertoire was profiled, and TCRdb retains in-frame clones only, with some absent. The table includes around 19,000 clones, less than 90% detected once. This chain connects TRBV7-9 to TRBJ2-7; 9 bases line up with TRBD2. Sequenced material: memory (CD45RA-) CD4+ T cells from blood. The sequence derives from a human donor in good health. The CDR3 region is CASSLERGTSNSEQYF. CDR3 in DNA: TGTGCCAGCAGCTTAGAGAGAGGGACTAGCAATTCGGAGCAGTACTTC.